This T cell receptor (beta chain) came from a study of molecular identifiers for immune sequencing clone quantification. Study results and caveats: Highly expanded clone sizes could be underestimated by identical TCR molecules sharing a barcode.

TCRdb independently ran MiXCR on the PCR reads; one entry per CDR3 protein. The repertoire consists of 490,000 or so distinct CDR3 sequences, with about 25% occurring once and the leading ten covering 0.76%. The CDR3 runs to 14 residues. Germline lookup yields CDR1 LNHDA and CDR2 SQIVND (reference sequence). V lost 4 bases and J lost 1, with 9 bases in between. Many counts were recorded for this clonotype. Antigen: not known. The origin of this receptor is a human donor in good health. Some libraries in this study had Jurkat cell RNA spiked in. The V gene is TRBV19, the J gene TRBJ2-3; D uncertain. Sequenced input: naive CD8+ T cells from blood, with Jurkat cell RNA spiked in. Subset denoted: FACS-sorted CD8+CD4-CCR7+CD45RA+ naive T cells. CDR3 sequence (DNA): TGTGCCAGTAGTAGTATTTCGGGCACAGATACGCAGTATTTT. Translating gives CASSSISGTDTQYF.